A single sample gave rise to the 21 T cell receptor beta chains below, sequenced in a study of OX40 agonist ivuxolimab in advanced cancers. Assay: immunoSEQ multiplex PCR; the TCRdb copy retains only in-frame clones and omits some. This table holds 45,000 to 60,000 clones, 90% found once. Source: CD4+ or CD8+ T cells sorted from blood, taken in a trial of the OX40 agonist ivuxolimab. The origin of the receptors is an adult with an advanced solid tumor such as melanoma, head and neck, liver or kidney cancer.

This chain uses TRBV4-1 with TRBJ2-2; tentative D call: TRBD1 (6 bases). Trimming pared 4 bases from V and 6 bases from J, leaving 15 bases between. Germline loops: CDR1 MGHRA, CDR2 YSYEKL. This CDR3 is 15 amino acids long. CDR3 in DNA: TGCGCCAGCAGCCGCCAAACAGGGATCCCCGGGGAGCTGTTTTTT. This sequence encodes CASSRQTGIPGELFF.

The gene calls are TRBV11-1 and TRBJ2-5; TRBD1 matches 7 bases. Germline V lookup: CDR1 SGHAT, CDR2 FQDESV (reference sequence). This CDR3 has 14 amino acids. With V trimmed by 6 bases and J by 2 bases, 6 bases remained unmatched. The CDR3 region has the DNA TGTGCCAGCAGTTTCGGGACAGTTCAAGAGACCCAGTACTTC. Translated, it gives CASSFGTVQETQYF.

The V call is TRBV7-9, the J call TRBJ2-2; TRBD2 agrees at 7 bases. The CDR3 totals 15 residues. V shed 5 bases, J shed 0 bases, and the junction held 3 bases outside the gene matches. Germline V gene data show CDR1 as SEHNR and CDR2 as FQNEAQ (reference sequence). The CDR3 reads CASSRLAANTGELFF. CDR3 sequence (DNA): TGTGCCAGCAGCCGACTAGCAGCGAACACCGGGGAGCTGTTTTTT. Variable domain in full (rest from reference TRBV7-9 and TRBJ2-2): DTGVSQNPRHKITKRGQNVTFRCDPISEHNRLYWYRQTLGQGPEFLTYFQNEAQLEKSRLLSDRFSAERPKGSFSTLEIQRTEQGDSAMYLCASSRLAANTGELFFGEGSRLTVL.

This rearrangement joins TRBV5-1 to TRBJ2-2; D perhaps matches TRBD2 (6 bases). Trimming shortened V by 1 base and J by 6 bases, and 10 bases separated the two germline ends. The CDR3 sequence is 14 residues long. Germline-derived CDR1 and CDR2 are SGHRS and YFSETQ. The chain's CDR3 is CASSLLAEPGELFF. DNA for the CDR3: TGCGCCAGCAGCTTGTTAGCGGAACCCGGGGAGCTGTTTTTT.

The chain couples TRBV5-4 to TRBJ2-3; 8 bases are shared with TRBD2. Unmatched junction bases numbered 4, after V lost 3 bases and J lost 4 bases. This CDR3 spans 14 amino acids. Germline loops: CDR1 SGHNT, CDR2 YYREEE (reference sequence). This CDR3 reads CASSSPGGADTQYF. The CDR3 bases are TGTGCCAGCAGCTCTCCCGGGGGGGCAGATACGCAGTATTTT.

The rearrangement joins TRBV11-2 to TRBJ1-2; tentatively, D is TRBD1 (5 bases). V was pared by 5 bases and J by 1 base, with 14 bases between. The CDR3 runs to 15 residues. Germline CDR1 SGHAT, CDR2 FQNNGV. CDR3 residues: CASSTSGMFNYGYTF. The CDR3 nucleotides read TGTGCCAGCAGCACCTCAGGGATGTTTAACTATGGCTACACCTTC.

The chain recombines TRBV2 with TRBJ1-1, with D maybe TRBD1 (5 bases). The CDR3 has 14 amino acids. Trimming took 6 bases from V and 3 from J, leaving 14 bases between them. Germline CDR1 is SNHLY and CDR2 is FYNNEI. The CDR3 DNA follows: TGTGCCAGCAGACAGTTACGGACATACACTGAAGCTTTCTTT. Its protein is CASRQLRTYTEAFF.

The V gene is TRBV5-1, the J gene TRBJ2-2; the D gene is possibly TRBD2 (5 bases). The CDR3 is made up of 16 amino acids. V was cut by 7 bases and J by 0 bases, with 16 bases left in between. The germline V gene encodes CDR1 SGHRS and CDR2 YFSETQ. CDR3 DNA: TGCGCCAGCGTAGAGGGAACGGTCGCGAACACCGGGGAGCTGTTTTTT. As protein: CASVEGTVANTGELFF.

The chain combines TRBV5-5 with TRBJ2-7; TRBD2 is a possible D gene (5 bases). CDR1 and CDR2 (germline): SGHKS, YYEKEE (reference sequence). The germline V and J ends were trimmed by 3 bases and 5 bases, with 18 bases remaining between them. The CDR3 loop spans 15 amino acids. This CDR3 reads CASSSTSGLGHEQYF. The DNA for the CDR3 is TGTGCCAGCAGCTCTACCAGCGGTCTAGGGCACGAGCAGTACTTC. Looking up the rest from reference TRBV5-5 and TRBJ2-7 gives the full variable domain: DAGVTQSPTHLIKTRGQQVTLRCSPISGHKSVSWYQQVLGQGPQFIFQYYEKEERGRGNFPDRFSARQFPNYSSELNVNALLLGDSALYLCASSSTSGLGHEQYFGPGTRLTVT.

The rearrangement uses TRBV5-1 and TRBJ1-2; the D is unclear. V lost 2 bases and J 2 bases, leaving 7 bases between the germline ends. The CDR3 sequence is 13 residues long. Germline V gene data show CDR1 as SGHRS and CDR2 as YFSETQ. The CDR3 DNA is TGCGCCAGCAGCTTAGCACAAAACTATGGCTACACCTTC. Protein: CASSLAQNYGYTF.

The chain has TRBV5-4 and TRBJ2-5; a weak D match, TRBD1 (5 bases). TRBJ2-7 explains the end of the DNA better; the J call may be wrong. Germline lookup yields CDR1 SGHNT and CDR2 YYREEE (reference sequence). CDR3 size: 15 residues. The CDR3 loop reads CASSLAPDTSYEQYF. The CDR3 nucleotides are TGTGCCAGCAGCTTGGCCCCGGACACCTCCTACGAGCAGTACTTC.

V usage is TRBV19 and J usage is TRBJ2-1; D is uncertain. The CDR3 has 14 amino acids. Germline V lookup: CDR1 LNHDA, CDR2 SQIVND (reference sequence). The V and J ends lost 5 bases and 6 bases respectively, with 14 bases between them. CDR3 nucleotides: TGTGCCAGTAGTCCCCAGCGAGGAGTCAATGAGCAGTTCTTC. Its protein is CASSPQRGVNEQFF.

The CDR3 protein is CASSGANVLTF. The DNA of the CDR3 is TGTGCTAGCTCTGGGGCCAACGTCCTGACTTTC. The chain carries TRBV5-4 and TRBJ2-6; D not resolved. Germline V gene sequence: CDR1 SGHNT, CDR2 YYREEE (reference sequence). The CDR3 sequence is 11 residues long.

The chain employs TRBV6-6 and TRBJ2-7; D perhaps matches TRBD1 (5 bases). The CDR3 extends over 15 amino acids. The ends were cut back, 2 bases at V and 2 bases at J, with 13 bases in the middle. CDR1 MNHNY and CDR2 SVGAGI come from the germline V gene (reference sequence). This CDR3 is CASSYTQGRTYEQYF. In DNA, the CDR3 is TGTGCCAGCAGTTACACCCAGGGTAGGACCTACGAGCAGTACTTC.

The genes are TRBV2 and TRBJ1-1, with D unresolved. Germline CDR1 SNHLY, CDR2 FYNNEI. Trimming took 6 bases from V and 11 from J, leaving 10 bases between them. There are 10 residues in the CDR3. CDR3: CASSLEAAFF. CDR3 nucleotides: TGTGCCAGCAGCCTAGAGGCCGCTTTCTTT.

For the CDR3, the DNA is TGTGCCAGCAGCCTCGGGACAGGGATCTACAATGAGCAGTTCTTC. As protein: CASSLGTGIYNEQFF. The chain combines TRBV7-9 with TRBJ2-1; 9 bases line up with TRBD1. V trimming: 5 bases; J trimming: 3 bases; junction bases outside the gene matches: 5. The length of the CDR3 is 15 residues. Germline V CDR1 and CDR2: SEHNR, FQNEAQ (reference sequence).

The rearrangement links TRBV4-1 to TRBJ2-1; D ambiguous. The V gene lost 3 bases and the J gene lost 1 base, with 13 bases spanning the gap. Germline V gene sequence: CDR1 MGHRA, CDR2 YSYEKL. There are 16 residues in the CDR3. This CDR3 is CASSQVNIVSYNEQFF. The CDR3 DNA follows: TGCGCCAGCAGCCAGGTGAACATTGTGTCCTACAATGAGCAGTTCTTC.

This chain uses TRBV7-3 with TRBJ1-6; D ambiguous. Trimming shortened V by 6 bases and J by 10 bases, and 13 bases separated the two germline ends. The CDR3 totals 13 residues. CDR1 and CDR2 from the germline V gene are SGHTA and FQGTGA. The CDR3 region has the DNA TGTGCCAGCAGGGATCTGGCTAGGTCACCCCTCCACTTT. This translates into CASRDLARSPLHF. Full variable domain (missing parts from reference TRBV7-3 and TRBJ1-6): GAGVSQTPSNKVTEKGKYVELRCDPISGHTALYWYRQSLGQGPEFLIYFQGTGAADDSGLPNDRFFAVRPEGSVSTLKIQRTERGDSAVYLCASRDLARSPLHFGNGTRLTVT.

J is TRBJ2-5 and V is TRBV5-6, with D possibly being TRBD1 (6 bases). Germline assignment: CDR1 SGHDT and CDR2 YYEEEE. Trimming stripped 8 bases from V and 3 bases from J, with 14 bases between. The CDR3 is made up of 13 amino acids. The CDR3 bases are TGTGCCAGTGGGTCCCAGGGGAAAGAGACCCAGTACTTC. Residues: CASGSQGKETQYF.

The genes are TRBV5-4 and TRBJ1-2, with D maybe TRBD1 (5 bases). Deletions cut 5 bases from V and 3 bases from J, with 11 bases between. This CDR3 has 13 residues. Germline assignment: CDR1 SGHNT and CDR2 YYREEE (reference sequence). In DNA, the CDR3 is TGTGCCAGCAGGGGGGTGATGGACTATGGCTACACCTTC. It encodes CASRGVMDYGYTF. The variable domain in full, with the rest retrieved from reference TRBV5-4 and TRBJ1-2, is ETGVTQSPTHLIKTRGQQVTLRCSSQSGHNTVSWYQQALGQGPQFIFQYYREEENGRGNFPPRFSGLQFPNYSSELNVNALELDDSALYLCASRGVMDYGYTFGSGTRLTVV.

This clone was counted a few times. The J gene is TRBJ1-1, the V gene TRBV14; 8 nucleotides line up with TRBD1. The length of the CDR3 is 13 residues. Trimming took 4 bases from V and 11 from J; bases not matched to a gene: 9. Per the germline V gene, CDR1 is SGHDN and CDR2 is FVKESK. CDR3 nucleotides: TGTGCCAGCAGCCGGGGACAGGTGGGGGCGGCTTTCTTT. Translated: CASSRGQVGAAFF. Together with reference TRBV14 and TRBJ1-1, the CDR3 gives the full variable domain: EAGVTQFPSHSVIEKGQTVTLRCDPISGHDNLYWYRRVMGKEIKFLLHFVKESKQDESGMPNNRFLAERTGGTYSTLKVQPAELEDSGVYFCASSRGQVGAAFFGQGTRLTVV.